This passage covers 32 T cell receptor beta chains from one sample sequenced in a study of Ad26.COV2.S vaccination and SARS-CoV-2 variants. Clones were sequenced by immunoSEQ multiplex PCR, and TCRdb holds only the in-frame ones, with some missing. Here the sample spans 300,000 to 400,000 clones, 90% being singletons. Treatment described: around 19 received Ad26.COV2.S at low or high dose, single or two shots; about 5 received placebo; per-sample allocation not given. The study sampled participants on day 63 after the first vaccine or placebo injection. Sequenced here: peripheral blood, sampled in a trial of Ad26.COV2.S vaccine versus placebo. The receptors stem from a person aged 18-60 years who received the Ad26.COV2.S COVID-19 vaccine or a placebo.

V is TRBV11-1 and J is TRBJ2-7; D unresolved. Germline V gene data show CDR1 as SGHAT and CDR2 as FQDESV (reference sequence). The CDR3 has 12 residues. Trimming stripped 9 bases from V and 3 bases from J, with 12 bases between. CDR3 sequence reads: CARAPLNYEQYF. The CDR3 coding sequence is TGTGCCAGAGCCCCATTAAACTACGAGCAGTACTTC.

This rearrangement joins TRBV25-1 to TRBJ1-6, with TRBD1 identical over 7 bases. V trimming: 7 bases; J trimming: 8 bases; junction bases outside the gene matches: 5. The CDR3 consists of 13 residues. Germline V gene data show CDR1 as MGHDK and CDR2 as SYGVNS. The CDR3 nucleotides are TGTGCCAGCACCGGACAGGTGGATTCACCCCTCCACTTT. Translation gives CASTGQVDSPLHF.

The chain carries TRBV11-2 and TRBJ2-2; either TRBD1 or TRBD2 may fit D (6 bases each). CDR1 SGHAT and CDR2 FQNNGV come from the germline V gene. The germline V and J ends were trimmed by 5 bases and 5 bases, with 27 bases remaining between them. This CDR3 is 19 amino acids long. The CDR3: CASSPTGRGQGMVTGELFF. CDR3 DNA sequence: TGTGCCAGCAGCCCGACAGGACGGGGGCAGGGGATGGTTACCGGGGAGCTGTTTTTT.

The J gene is TRBJ2-1, the V gene TRBV14; 8 nucleotides align to TRBD2. Germline lookup yields CDR1 SGHDN and CDR2 FVKESK. This CDR3 contains 15 residues. Unmatched junction bases numbered 6, after V lost 5 bases and J lost 3 bases. Here the CDR3 reads CASSGTTSVYNEQFF. CDR3 DNA: TGTGCCAGCAGCGGCACGACTAGCGTCTACAATGAGCAGTTCTTC.

The chain combines TRBV13 with TRBJ2-1, with TRBD2 identical over 8 bases. Germline CDR1 is PRHDT and CDR2 is FYEKMQ (reference sequence). After removal of 0 bases from V and 2 bases from J, the junction contained 6 bases not matched to a gene. The CDR3 is 17 residues long. This chain's CDR3 is CASSLGGGLVPYNEQFF. In DNA, the CDR3 is TGTGCCAGCAGCTTAGGTGGGGGACTAGTTCCCTACAATGAGCAGTTCTTC.

Written as DNA, the CDR3 is TGTGCCAGCAGCCCTAGAGGACAGATCGGCTATGGCTACACCTTC. It yields the protein CASSPRGQIGYGYTF. The chain recombines TRBV6-2 or TRBV6-3 with TRBJ1-2, with D perhaps matching TRBD1 (6 bases). V shed 6 bases and J shed 4 bases, with 18 bases lying between them. CDR3 size: 15 residues. Germline loops: CDR1 MNHEY, CDR2 SVGEGT.

V usage is TRBV18 and J usage is TRBJ2-7; D possibly uses TRBD1 or TRBD2 (5 bases each). The CDR3 totals 15 residues. V lost 3 bases and J 4 bases, leaving 16 bases between the germline ends. The germline V gene encodes CDR1 KGHSH and CDR2 LQKENI. CDR3 nucleotide sequence: TGTGCCAGCTCACCGGGGACGGACTCCGGTTACGAGCAGTACGTC. Translated: CASSPGTDSGYEQYV.

The chain combines TRBV3-1 (or the pseudogene TRBV3-2) with TRBJ2-2; the D is unclear. CDR1 and CDR2 (germline): LGHDT, YNNKEL (reference sequence). Trimming shortened V by 6 bases and J by 1 base, and 3 bases separated the two germline ends. CDR3 length: 12 residues. The CDR3 DNA reads as TGTGCCAGCAGTGAGAACACCGGGGAGCTGTTTTTT. Amino acid sequence: CASSENTGELFF.

CDR3 nucleotide sequence: TGTGCCATCAGTGTCGGGACAGGGTATATGAACACTGAAGCTTTCTTT. Its protein is CAISVGTGYMNTEAFF. The chain carries TRBV10-3 and TRBJ1-1, with TRBD1 matching over 9 bases. Germline V gene sequence: CDR1 ENHRY, CDR2 SYGVKD. CDR3 length: 16 residues. The trim removed 4 bases at V and 0 bases at J, leaving 6 bases unmatched.

The V call is TRBV10-2, the J call TRBJ1-2, with a possible D match to TRBD1 (5 bases). V lost 6 bases, J lost 8 bases, and 13 bases lay in between. CDR1 and CDR2 (germline): WSHSY, SAAADI. This CDR3 contains 12 residues. CDR3 DNA sequence: TGCGCCAGCAGCGCCCGGACATTAGGCTACACCTTC. It specifies CASSARTLGYTF.

This clone has a handful of counts. The chain joins TRBV7-9 to TRBJ1-2; 8 nucleotides line up with TRBD1. There are 16 residues in the CDR3. Trimming took 5 bases from V and 3 from J; bases not matched to a gene: 11. Germline V lookup: CDR1 SEHNR, CDR2 FQNEAQ (reference sequence). The CDR3 coding sequence is TGTGCCAGCAGCCCATTAATCGGGACAGGTGACTATGGCTACACCTTC. It yields the protein CASSPLIGTGDYGYTF.

Details on this clone: The same CDR3 is also encoded by other DNA sequences in this sample. The rearrangement links TRBV6-5 to TRBJ1-4; 10 nucleotides agree with TRBD1. Unmatched junction bases numbered 2, after V lost 5 bases and J lost 5 bases. This CDR3 is 14 amino acids long. Looked up from germline, CDR1 is MNHEY and CDR2 is SVGAGI. CDR3 sequence (DNA): TGTGCCAGCAGTCGGACAGGGGGAAATGAAAAACTGTTTTTT. Its protein is CASSRTGGNEKLFF.

J is TRBJ1-4 and V is TRBV3-1 (or the pseudogene TRBV3-2), with 7 nucleotides matching TRBD1. The V gene's germline CDR1 is LGHDT and CDR2 YNNKEL (reference sequence). CDR3 length equals 17 residues. The junction had 13 bases not matched to a gene; V was cut back by 3 bases and J by 6 bases. Here the CDR3 DNA reads TGTGCCAGCAGCCAGCTGATCAACAGGGGTCACGATGAAAAACTGTTTTTT. Its protein is CASSQLINRGHDEKLFF.

This chain uses TRBV6-2 or TRBV6-3 with TRBJ2-3; 7 bases line up with TRBD2. Unmatched junction bases numbered 12, after V lost 5 bases and J lost 4 bases. The V gene's germline CDR1 is MNHEY and CDR2 SVGEGT. This CDR3 spans 16 amino acids. The chain's CDR3 is CASSRRDYSIADTQYF. CDR3 bases: TGTGCCAGCAGTCGTCGGGACTACTCTATCGCAGATACGCAGTATTTT.

The chain uses TRBV4-1 and TRBJ2-7, with 10 bases fitting TRBD1. The V gene end was trimmed by 3 bases and the J gene end by 3 bases; junction bases not matched to a gene: 5. Per the germline V gene, CDR1 is MGHRA and CDR2 is YSYEKL. CDR3 length: 15 residues. The CDR3 protein is CASSQRDRGGYEQYF. Written as DNA, the CDR3 is TGCGCCAGCAGCCAGCGGGACAGGGGAGGCTACGAGCAGTACTTC.

This chain uses TRBV29-1 with TRBJ2-1, with a possible D match to TRBD2 (5 bases). From germline, CDR1 is SQVTM and CDR2 ANQGSEA. The CDR3 extends over 12 amino acids. In DNA, the CDR3 is TGCACCTCCTCTGAGGGATACAATGAGCAGTTCTTC. Protein sequence: CTSSEGYNEQFF.

In its sample, this clone was seen once. The genes are TRBV5-5 and TRBJ1-1; D is perhaps TRBD1 (6 bases). V lost 3 bases, J lost 6 bases, and 18 bases lay in between. The CDR3 loop spans 15 amino acids. Per the germline V gene, CDR1 is SGHKS and CDR2 is YYEKEE (reference sequence). DNA of the CDR3: TGTGCCAGCAGCTCGACTTCAGGGGTTCTCGCTGAAGCTTTCTTT. Amino acids: CASSSTSGVLAEAFF.

The chain combines TRBV6-5 with TRBJ1-2; D is unresolved. V was clipped by 0 bases and J by 2 bases, with 13 bases between them. The CDR3 totals 16 residues. CDR1 MNHEY and CDR2 SVGAGI come from the germline V gene. In DNA, the CDR3 is TGTGCCAGCAGTTACTCGAGAGGGTATGCCAACTATGGCTACACCTTC. It specifies CASSYSRGYANYGYTF.

This clone has a single count. This chain links TRBV6-5 with TRBJ1-3; 10 bases align to TRBD1. CDR1 and CDR2 from the germline V gene are MNHEY and SVGAGI. The ends lost 6 bases at V and 4 bases at J; junction bases unmatched: 6. The CDR3 consists of 15 residues. CDR3 sequence reads: CASSDRGPVGNTIYF. CDR3 sequence (DNA): TGTGCCAGCAGCGACAGGGGGCCGGTGGGAAACACCATATATTTT.

This chain uses TRBV6-5 with TRBJ2-7; no reliable D call. CDR1 and CDR2 from the germline V gene are MNHEY and SVGAGI. This CDR3 has 13 amino acids. Trimming took off 0 bases at V and 6 bases at J, with 9 bases between the two ends. For the CDR3, the DNA is TGTGCCAGCAGTTACTCAGCCACGGGCGAGCAGTACGTC. It codes for CASSYSATGEQYV.

V usage is TRBV7-2 and J usage is TRBJ2-1; D gene unclear. This CDR3 region has 16 residues. V lost 0 bases, J lost 0 bases, and 9 bases lay in between. From germline, CDR1 is SGHTA and CDR2 FQGNSA. The CDR3 protein is CASSLALDSSYNEQFF. CDR3 in DNA: TGTGCCAGCAGCTTAGCTTTGGATAGCTCCTACAATGAGCAGTTCTTC.

The V call is TRBV5-6, the J call TRBJ2-2; D is possibly TRBD1 (6 bases). The CDR3 has 15 residues. V lost 4 bases and J 4 bases, leaving 14 bases between the germline ends. CDR1 and CDR2 from the germline V gene are SGHDT and YYEEEE. The CDR3 DNA sequence: TGTGCCAGCAGCCTGCAGGGGCTGGTCACCGGGGAGCTGTTTTTT. Translating it yields CASSLQGLVTGELFF.

To note about this clone: The identical CDR3 is also encoded by other nucleotide sequences in the sample. The chain combines TRBV6-5 with TRBJ2-2; a possible D gene is TRBD1 (6 bases). The CDR3 is 15 residues long. Between the trimmed V and J ends, which lost 2 bases and 2 bases, there was a span of 9 bases. From germline, CDR1 is MNHEY and CDR2 SVGAGI. The CDR3 nucleotides are TGTGCCAGCAGTTACGGACAGATTAACACCGGGGAGCTGTTTTTT. Amino acids: CASSYGQINTGELFF.

The chain joins TRBV6-1 to TRBJ1-2; no clear D. This CDR3 has 12 amino acids. V shed 1 base and J shed 5 bases, with 5 bases lying between them. The germline CDR1 and CDR2 sequences are MNHNS and SASEGT. The CDR3 sequence: CASSEGLYGYTF. Here the CDR3 DNA reads TGTGCCAGCAGTGAAGGTCTTTATGGCTACACCTTC.

CDR3 bases: TGTGCCAGCAGTTCTGACGTGGGGTATTCACCCCTCCACTTT. Translated, it gives CASSSDVGYSPLHF. V usage is TRBV7-9 and J usage is TRBJ1-6; D uncertain. Germline values: CDR1 SEHNR, CDR2 FQNEAQ (reference sequence). V was shortened by 6 bases and J by 8 bases, with 14 bases between the two germline ends. The CDR3 runs 14 residues.

The chain links TRBV6-2 or TRBV6-3 to TRBJ1-1; unclear D gene. The CDR3 consists of 15 residues. The germline gives CDR1 MNHEY, CDR2 SVGEGT. V lost 2 bases and J 0 bases, leaving 10 bases between the germline ends. In DNA, the CDR3 is TGTGCCAGCAGTTACCGGGTGATCATGAACACTGAAGCTTTCTTT. This sequence encodes CASSYRVIMNTEAFF.

This chain joins TRBV7-9 and TRBJ1-1; D is uncertain. Trimming removed 4 bases at V and 4 bases at J, with 7 bases between. The CDR3 is 12 amino acids. Per the germline V gene, CDR1 is SEHNR and CDR2 is FQNEAQ (reference sequence). The CDR3 spells CASSSFGTEAFF. In DNA form, the CDR3 reads TGTGCCAGCAGCTCATTCGGCACTGAAGCTTTCTTT.

This sequence joins TRBV5-5 and TRBJ2-7; D is undetermined. V lost 0 bases and J lost 6, with 10 bases in between. CDR3 size: 13 residues. Looked up from germline, CDR1 is SGHKS and CDR2 is YYEKEE (reference sequence). CDR3 bases: TGTGCCAGCAGCTTGGAACCGCCGGGCGAGCAGTACGTC. It specifies CASSLEPPGEQYV.

The CDR3 sequence: CASSFHGAYGNTIYF. CDR3 nucleotide sequence: TGTGCCAGCAGCTTTCACGGGGCTTATGGAAACACCATATATTTT. V usage is TRBV9 and J usage is TRBJ1-3, with D possibly TRBD1 on 5 matching bases. Germline lookup yields CDR1 SGDLS and CDR2 YYNGEE. The length of the CDR3 is 15 residues. Trimming pared 4 bases from V and 3 bases from J, leaving 14 bases between.

V is TRBV7-9 and J is TRBJ1-2; D is unclear. CDR1 SEHNR and CDR2 FQNEAQ come from the germline V gene (reference sequence). CDR3 size: 14 residues. Between the trimmed V and J ends, which lost 1 base and 5 bases, there was a span of 11 bases. DNA of the CDR3: TGTGCCAGCAGCTTAGGCTTGGCGGTATATGGCTACACCTTC. Its protein product is CASSLGLAVYGYTF.

Written as DNA, the CDR3 is TGCGCCAGCAGTGGTACAGGGTTGATCACTGAAGCTTTCTTT. Translated: CASSGTGLITEAFF. The chain employs TRBV4-3 and TRBJ1-1, with D maybe TRBD1 (6 bases). The germline V and J ends were trimmed by 6 bases and 4 bases, with 15 bases remaining between them. Germline V lookup: CDR1 LGHNA, CDR2 YSLEER. This CDR3 contains 14 residues.

The V call is TRBV2, the J call TRBJ2-3; D gene uncertain. Germline CDR1 SNHLY, CDR2 FYNNEI. The CDR3 is made up of 15 amino acids. Trimming took off 3 bases at V and 3 bases at J, with 13 bases between the two ends. The CDR3: CASSDPLKGTDTQYF. In nucleotides, the CDR3 is TGTGCCAGCAGTGACCCCTTGAAGGGAACAGATACGCAGTATTTT.